This T cell receptor (beta chain) was retrieved from a study of early T cells in non-severe SARS-CoV-2 infection. V lost 2 bases and J 6 bases, leaving 9 bases between the germline ends. The CDR3 covers 13 residues. From germline, CDR1 is SGDLS and CDR2 YYNGEE. TCRdb re-analysed the 5' RACE reads in MiXCR, keeping a single row per CDR3 protein. The sample records about 98,000 distinct CDR3 sequences, around 12% being singletons. The V call is TRBV9, the J call TRBJ2-1; D tentatively reads TRBD1 or TRBD2 (5 bases each). This TCR was sampled from an adult who was a healthcare worker with PCR-confirmed SARS-CoV-2 infection or an uninfected control (not recorded which). Sequenced sample: whole blood. The CDR3 nucleotides are TGTGCCAGCAGCGTTCGGGACGCCAATGAGCAGTTCTTC. This codes for CASSVRDANEQFF.